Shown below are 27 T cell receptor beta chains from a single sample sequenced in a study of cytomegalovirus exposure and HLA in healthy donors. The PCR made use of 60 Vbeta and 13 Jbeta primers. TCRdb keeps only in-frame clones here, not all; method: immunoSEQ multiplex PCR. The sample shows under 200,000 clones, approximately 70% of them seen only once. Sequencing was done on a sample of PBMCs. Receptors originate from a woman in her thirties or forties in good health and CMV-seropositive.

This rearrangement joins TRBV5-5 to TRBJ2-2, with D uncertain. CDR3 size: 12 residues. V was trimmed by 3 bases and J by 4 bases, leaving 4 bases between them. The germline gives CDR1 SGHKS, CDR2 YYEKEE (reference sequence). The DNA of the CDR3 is TGTGCCAGCAGCTCTTCCACCGGGGAGCTGTTTTTT. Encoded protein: CASSSSTGELFF.

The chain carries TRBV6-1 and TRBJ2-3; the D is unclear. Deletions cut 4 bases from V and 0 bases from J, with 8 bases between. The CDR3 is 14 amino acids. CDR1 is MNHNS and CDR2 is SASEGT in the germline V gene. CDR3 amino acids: CASSATTSTDTQYF. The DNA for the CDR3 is TGTGCCAGCAGTGCTACTACTAGCACAGATACGCAGTATTTT.

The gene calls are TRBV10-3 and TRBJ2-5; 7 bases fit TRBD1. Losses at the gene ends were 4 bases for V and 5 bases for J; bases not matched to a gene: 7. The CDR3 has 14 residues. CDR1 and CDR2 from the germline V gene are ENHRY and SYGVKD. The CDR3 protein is CAISGGTERETQYF. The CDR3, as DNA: TGTGCCATCAGTGGGGGGACAGAGAGGGAGACCCAGTACTTC.

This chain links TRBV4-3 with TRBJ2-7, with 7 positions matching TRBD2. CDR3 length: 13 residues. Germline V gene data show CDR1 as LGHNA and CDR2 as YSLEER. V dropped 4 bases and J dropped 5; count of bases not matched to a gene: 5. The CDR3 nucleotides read TGCGCCAGCAGCCGGGAGGGCTGGCACGAGCAGTACTTC. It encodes CASSREGWHEQYF.

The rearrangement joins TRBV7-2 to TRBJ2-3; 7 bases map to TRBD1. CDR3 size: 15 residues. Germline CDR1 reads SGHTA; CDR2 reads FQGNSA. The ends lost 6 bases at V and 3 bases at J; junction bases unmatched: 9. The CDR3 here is CASSLLGGATDTQYF. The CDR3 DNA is TGTGCCAGCAGTTTACTAGGGGGCGCAACAGATACGCAGTATTTT.

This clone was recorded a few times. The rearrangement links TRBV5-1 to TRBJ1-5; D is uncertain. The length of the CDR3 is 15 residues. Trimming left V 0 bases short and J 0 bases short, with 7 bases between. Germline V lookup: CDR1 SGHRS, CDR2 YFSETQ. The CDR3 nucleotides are TGCGCCAGCAGCTTGGACGGAGATAGCAATCAGCCCCAGCATTTT. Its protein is CASSLDGDSNQPQHF.

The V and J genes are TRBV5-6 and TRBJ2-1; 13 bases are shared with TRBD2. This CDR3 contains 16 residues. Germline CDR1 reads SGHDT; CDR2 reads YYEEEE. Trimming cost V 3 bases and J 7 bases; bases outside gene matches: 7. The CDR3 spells CASSWGTSGIQNEQFF. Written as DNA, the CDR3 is TGTGCCAGCAGCTGGGGGACTAGCGGGATTCAAAATGAGCAGTTCTTC.

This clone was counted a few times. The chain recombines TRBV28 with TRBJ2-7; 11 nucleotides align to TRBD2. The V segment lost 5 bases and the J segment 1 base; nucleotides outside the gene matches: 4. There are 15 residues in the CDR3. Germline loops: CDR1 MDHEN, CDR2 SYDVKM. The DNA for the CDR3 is TGTGCCAGCAGTCCGGGACTAGCGGCTTCCTACGAGCAGTACTTC. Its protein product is CASSPGLAASYEQYF.

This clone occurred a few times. In DNA form, the CDR3 reads TGTGCCACCGGGACTAGCGGGAGTAACACAGATACGCAGTATTTT. This encodes CATGTSGSNTDTQYF. The V call is TRBV2, the J call TRBJ2-3; TRBD2 matches at 14 bases. Germline values: CDR1 SNHLY, CDR2 FYNNEI. The V gene end was trimmed by 10 bases and the J gene end by 2 bases; junction bases not matched to a gene: 5. The CDR3 runs 15 residues.

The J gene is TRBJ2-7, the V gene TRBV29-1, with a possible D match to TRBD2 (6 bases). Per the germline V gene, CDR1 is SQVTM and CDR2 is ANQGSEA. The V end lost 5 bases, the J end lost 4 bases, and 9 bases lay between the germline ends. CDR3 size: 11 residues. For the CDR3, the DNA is TGCAGCGTTCTTGGGGGGTACGAGCAGTACTTC. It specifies CSVLGGYEQYF.

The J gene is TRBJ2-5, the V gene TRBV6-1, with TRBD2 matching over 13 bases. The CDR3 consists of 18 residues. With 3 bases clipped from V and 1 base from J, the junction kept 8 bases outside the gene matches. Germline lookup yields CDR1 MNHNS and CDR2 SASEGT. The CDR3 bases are TGTGCCAGCAGTGAGGTGACTAGCGGGGGGCCCCGCCAAGAGACCCAGTACTTC. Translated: CASSEVTSGGPRQETQYF.

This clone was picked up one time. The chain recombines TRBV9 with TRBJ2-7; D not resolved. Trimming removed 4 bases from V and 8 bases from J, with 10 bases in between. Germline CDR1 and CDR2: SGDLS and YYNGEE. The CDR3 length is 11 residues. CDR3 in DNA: TGTGCCAGCAGCCCTGGTGGGCAGCAGTACTTC. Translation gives CASSPGGQQYF.

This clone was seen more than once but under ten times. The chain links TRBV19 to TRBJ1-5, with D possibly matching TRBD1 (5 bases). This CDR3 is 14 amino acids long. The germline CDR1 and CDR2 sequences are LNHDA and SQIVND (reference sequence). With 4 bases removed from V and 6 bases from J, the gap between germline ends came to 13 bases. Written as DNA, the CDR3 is TGTGCCAGTAGTAATCAGGGCTGGGCTCAGCCCCAGCATTTT. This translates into CASSNQGWAQPQHF.

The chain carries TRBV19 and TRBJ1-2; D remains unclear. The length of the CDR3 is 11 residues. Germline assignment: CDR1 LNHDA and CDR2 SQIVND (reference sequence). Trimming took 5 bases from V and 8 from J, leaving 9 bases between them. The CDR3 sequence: CASSYGRGYTF. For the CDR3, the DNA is TGTGCCAGTAGTTATGGGCGAGGCTACACCTTC.

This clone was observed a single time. This CDR3 reads CATLRPSGQETQYF. The CDR3 nucleotides read TGTGCCACTCTGAGGCCCAGCGGCCAAGAGACCCAGTACTTC. The rearrangement links TRBV6-5 to TRBJ2-5; the D gene is possibly TRBD2 (5 bases). Trimming shortened V by 10 bases and J by 1 base, and 16 bases separated the two germline ends. CDR3 length: 14 residues. Germline values: CDR1 MNHEY, CDR2 SVGAGI.

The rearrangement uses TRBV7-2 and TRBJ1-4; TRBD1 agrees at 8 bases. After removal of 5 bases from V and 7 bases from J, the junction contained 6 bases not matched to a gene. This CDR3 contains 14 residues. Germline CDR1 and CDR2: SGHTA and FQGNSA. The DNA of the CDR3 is TGTGCCAGCAGCGCGGACAGGGTGGCTGAAAAACTGTTTTTT. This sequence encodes CASSADRVAEKLFF.

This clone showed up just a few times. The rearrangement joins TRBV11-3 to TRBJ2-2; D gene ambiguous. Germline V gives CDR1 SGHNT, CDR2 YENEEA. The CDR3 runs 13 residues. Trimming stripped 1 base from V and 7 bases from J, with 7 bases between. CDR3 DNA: TGTGCCAGCAGCTTAGTTCGCGTCGGGGAGCTGTTTTTT. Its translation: CASSLVRVGELFF.

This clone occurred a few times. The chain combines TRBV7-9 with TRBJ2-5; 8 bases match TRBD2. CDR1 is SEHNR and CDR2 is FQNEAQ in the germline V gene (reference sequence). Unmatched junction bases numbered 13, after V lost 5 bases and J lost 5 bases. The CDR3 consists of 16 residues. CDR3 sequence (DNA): TGTGCCAGCAGCGGCATGGTAGCGGGAAAAGCGGAGACCCAGTACTTC. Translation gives CASSGMVAGKAETQYF.

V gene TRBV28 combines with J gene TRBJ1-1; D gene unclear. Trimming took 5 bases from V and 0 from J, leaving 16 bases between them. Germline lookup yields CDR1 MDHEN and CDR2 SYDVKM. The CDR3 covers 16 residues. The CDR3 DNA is TGTGCCAGCAGTCTCGACCCTCGACTACTGAACACTGAAGCTTTCTTT. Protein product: CASSLDPRLLNTEAFF.

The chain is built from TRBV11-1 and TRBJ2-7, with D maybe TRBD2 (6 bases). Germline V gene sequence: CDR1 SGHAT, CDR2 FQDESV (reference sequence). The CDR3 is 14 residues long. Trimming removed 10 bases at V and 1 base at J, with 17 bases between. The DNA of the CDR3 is TGTGCCACCGCAAAAAGACTAGGTTCCTACGAGCAGTACTTC. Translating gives CATAKRLGSYEQYF.

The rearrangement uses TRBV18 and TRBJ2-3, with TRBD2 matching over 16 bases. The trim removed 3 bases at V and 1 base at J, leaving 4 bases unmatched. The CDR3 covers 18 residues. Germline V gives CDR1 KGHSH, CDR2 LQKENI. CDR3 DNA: TGTGCCAGCTCACCGGGACTAGCGGGAGGGTTCGGCACAGATACGCAGTATTTT. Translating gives CASSPGLAGGFGTDTQYF.

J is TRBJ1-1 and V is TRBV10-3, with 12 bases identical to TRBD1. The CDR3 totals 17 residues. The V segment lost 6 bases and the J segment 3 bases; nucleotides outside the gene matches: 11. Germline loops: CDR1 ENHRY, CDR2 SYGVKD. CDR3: CAISDRDRGLLDTEAFF. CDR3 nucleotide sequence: TGTGCCATCAGCGACCGGGACAGGGGGCTTCTAGACACTGAAGCTTTCTTT.

The CDR3 DNA is TGTGCCAGCAGCTTCGATAGGAGTATGGCTTTCTTT. As protein: CASSFDRSMAFF. This chain uses TRBV7-8 with TRBJ1-1; D is unclear. The V end lost 3 bases, the J end lost 11 bases, and 13 bases lay between the germline ends. CDR1 and CDR2 from the germline V gene are SGHVS and FQNEAQ. CDR3 length: 12 residues.

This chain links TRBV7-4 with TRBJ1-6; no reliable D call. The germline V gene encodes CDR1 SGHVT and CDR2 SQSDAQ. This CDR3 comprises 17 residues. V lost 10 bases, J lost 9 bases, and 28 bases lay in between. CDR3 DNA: TGTGCCACCACAAGTACCTGGATGTCGAGGTTTGGTTCACCCCTCCACTTT. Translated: CATTSTWMSRFGSPLHF.

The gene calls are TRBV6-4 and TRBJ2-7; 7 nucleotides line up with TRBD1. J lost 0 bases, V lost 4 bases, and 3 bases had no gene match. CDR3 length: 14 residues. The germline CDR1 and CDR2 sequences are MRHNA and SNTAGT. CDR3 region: CASSVTGSSYEQYF. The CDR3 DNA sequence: TGTGCCAGCAGTGTGACAGGGAGCTCCTACGAGCAGTACTTC.

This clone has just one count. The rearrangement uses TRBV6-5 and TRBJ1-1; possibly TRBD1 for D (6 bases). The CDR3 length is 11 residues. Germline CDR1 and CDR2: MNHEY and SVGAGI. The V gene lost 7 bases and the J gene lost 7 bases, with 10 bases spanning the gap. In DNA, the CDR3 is TGTGCCAGCATCGGACAGAGTGAAGCTTTCTTT. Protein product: CASIGQSEAFF.

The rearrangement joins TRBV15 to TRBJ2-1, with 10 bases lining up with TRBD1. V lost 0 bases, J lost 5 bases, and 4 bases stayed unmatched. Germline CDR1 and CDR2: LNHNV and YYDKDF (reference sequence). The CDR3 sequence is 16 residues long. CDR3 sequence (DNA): TGTGCCACCAGCAGAGATCGGGGGACAGGGGACAATGAGCAGTTCTTC. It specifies CATSRDRGTGDNEQFF.